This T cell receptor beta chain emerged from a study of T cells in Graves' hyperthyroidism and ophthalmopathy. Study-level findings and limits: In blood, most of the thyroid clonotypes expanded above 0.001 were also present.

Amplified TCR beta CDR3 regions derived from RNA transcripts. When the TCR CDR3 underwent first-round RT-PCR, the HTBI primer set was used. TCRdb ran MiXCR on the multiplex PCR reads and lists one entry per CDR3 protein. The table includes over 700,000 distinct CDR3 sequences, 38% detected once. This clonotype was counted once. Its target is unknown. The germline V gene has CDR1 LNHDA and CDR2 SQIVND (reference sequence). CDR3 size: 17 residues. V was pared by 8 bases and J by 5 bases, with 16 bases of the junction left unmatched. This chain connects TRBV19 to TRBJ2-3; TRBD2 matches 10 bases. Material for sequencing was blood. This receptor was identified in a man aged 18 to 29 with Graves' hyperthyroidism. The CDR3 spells CASSKSGRGLAEDTQYF. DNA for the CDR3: TGTGCCAGTTCAAAGAGCGGGAGGGGACTCGCTGAAGATACGCAGTATTTT.